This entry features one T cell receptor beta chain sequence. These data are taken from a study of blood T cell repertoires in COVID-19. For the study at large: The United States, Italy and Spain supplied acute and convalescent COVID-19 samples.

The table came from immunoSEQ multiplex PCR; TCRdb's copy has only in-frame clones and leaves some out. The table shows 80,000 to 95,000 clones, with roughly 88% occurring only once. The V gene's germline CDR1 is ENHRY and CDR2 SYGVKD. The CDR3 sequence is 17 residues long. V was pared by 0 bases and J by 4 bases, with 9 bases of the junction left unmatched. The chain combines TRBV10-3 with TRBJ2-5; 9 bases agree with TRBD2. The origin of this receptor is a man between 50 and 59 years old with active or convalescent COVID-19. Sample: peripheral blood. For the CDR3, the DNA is TGTGCCATCAGTGAGTCTACAGTCGGCGGGGGGGGAGAGACCCAGTACTTC. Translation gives CAISESTVGGGGETQYF.